The 3 T cell receptor beta chains in this list originate from one sample, sequenced in a study of Graves' ophthalmopathy and Graves' hyperthyroidism. RNA served as the template for amplifying TCR beta CDR3 regions. First-round RT-PCR with HTBI primers preceded a second-round multiplex PCR. TCRdb reanalysed the multiplex PCR reads using MiXCR and keeps one entry per CDR3 protein. The sample lists approximately 1.2 million distinct CDR3 sequences, about two fifths occurring once. Input material: peripheral blood or thyroid tissue (not recorded which). These receptors all come from an adult man with Graves' hyperthyroidism.

Turning to this clonotype: A single base separates this from a much larger clone, so it may be a read error. J is TRBJ2-2 and V is TRBV11-2, with D perhaps TRBD1 (6 bases). The CDR3 length is 14 residues. The germline gives CDR1 SGHAT, CDR2 FQNNGV. The CDR3: CATSMGQYTGELFF. Here the CDR3 DNA reads TGTGCCACCAGCATGGGACAATACACCGGGGAGCTGTTTTTT.

The chain employs TRBV2 and TRBJ1-1; D uncertain. Trimming removed 7 bases at V and 7 bases at J, with 16 bases between. There are 13 residues in the CDR3. The germline CDR1 and CDR2 sequences are SNHLY and FYNNEI. CDR3 sequence: CASTPGSGGEAFF. CDR3 coding DNA: TGTGCCAGCACCCCTGGTTCGGGTGGTGAAGCTTTCTTT.

Many counts were recorded for this clonotype. This chain connects TRBV24-1 to TRBJ2-5; 8 bases line up with TRBD1. Germline CDR1 and CDR2: KGHDR and SFDVKD. This CDR3 is 17 amino acids long. With 0 bases clipped from V and 3 bases from J, the junction kept 8 bases outside the gene matches. The CDR3 nucleotides are TGTGCCACCAGTGATTTGAAAAGAGGACAGGGAGAAGAGACCCAGTACTTC. The encoded protein is CATSDLKRGQGEETQYF.